These 21 T cell receptor beta chains were all obtained from the same sample, sequenced in a study of Graves' ophthalmopathy and Graves' hyperthyroidism (dated by TCRdb to the late 2010s). TCRdb names Illumina HiSeq 2000 as the instrument used. TCR beta CDR3 regions were amplified from RNA transcripts for repertoire sequencing. The first round was an RT-PCR using HTBI primers with the Qiagen OneStep RT-PCR kit, and this first round was followed by a second-round multiplex PCR, then size selection and purification. TCRdb ran its own pipeline on the public reads, namely fastp trimming at Q25 and MiXCR clone calling, and kept in-frame beta chains. Each CDR3 protein appears once, grouped with its most common genes and DNA. The sample yields around 1,000,000 distinct CDR3 sequences; about 36% were counted once. The leading ten clones occupy roughly 11% of the sample. Specimen: peripheral blood or thyroid tissue (not recorded which). These receptors all stem from an adult man with Graves' hyperthyroidism.

For the CDR3, the DNA is TGTGCCAGCAGTCCCGGACAGGGAGACCAAGAGACCCAGTACTTC. This codes for CASSPGQGDQETQYF. The chain carries TRBV25-1 and TRBJ2-5; 8 bases are a match to TRBD1. CDR1 is MGHDK, CDR2 SYGVNS, per germline. The CDR3 has 15 residues. The V and J ends lost 5 bases and 0 bases, in that order; junction bases with no gene match: 5.

Concerning this clonotype itself: One end of the junction does not line up with germline, which may come from a read error. This chain connects TRBV10-2 to TRBJ1-6, with D possibly matching TRBD1 (6 bases). The CDR3 loop spans 17 amino acids. CDR1 WSHSY and CDR2 SAAADI come from the germline V gene. CDR3 in DNA: TGTGCCAGCAGATGGGTGGACAGCAGCTCCTATAATTCACCCCTCCACTTT. Amino acids: CASRWVDSSSYNSPLHF.

The table lists this clonotype with many counts. V gene TRBV20-1 combines with J gene TRBJ1-5; maybe TRBD1 (5 bases). The germline gives CDR1 DFQATT, CDR2 SNEGSKA (reference sequence). The CDR3 loop spans 14 amino acids. V shed 6 bases and J shed 3 bases, with 15 bases lying between them. This chain's CDR3 is CSAVNIGTNQPQHF. The CDR3 DNA follows: TGCAGTGCCGTAAATATCGGGACCAATCAGCCCCAGCATTTT.

This clonotype has ten or more counts. Here the CDR3 omits its conserved ending phenylalanine or tryptophan, so a read error is the likely source. Because the CDR3's place on the DNA is in doubt, the DNA is left out and the CDR3 is given as listed by TCRdb. The J gene is TRBJ1-2, the V gene TRBV19; the table assigns TRBD1, which was not confirmed against the DNA. Germline CDR1 LNHDA, CDR2 SQIVND (reference sequence). The CDR3 comprises 13 residues, both ends counted. This CDR3 is CASSVTGTGAYLL.

The chain recombines TRBV29-1 with TRBJ2-5; D is perhaps TRBD1 (6 bases). Trimming shortened V by 8 bases and J by 7 bases, and 14 bases separated the two germline ends. The CDR3 contains 11 residues. Germline V CDR1 and CDR2: SQVTM, ANQGSEA. DNA for the CDR3: TGCAGCTCTGGGGGCGGCGGGACCCAGTACTTC. The encoded protein is CSSGGGGTQYF.

The table lists this clonotype with a few counts. This chain joins TRBV20-1 and TRBJ2-5; 8 bases fit TRBD2. CDR3 length equals 13 residues. V lost 5 bases and J lost 2; bases outside the gene matches: 4. Germline V CDR1 and CDR2: DFQATT, SNEGSKA (reference sequence). The CDR3 DNA reads TGCAGTGCTGGGAAGCGGGGGCAAGAGACCCAGTACTTC. Residues: CSAGKRGQETQYF.

The chain employs TRBV7-3 and TRBJ2-3; D gene unclear. CDR1 and CDR2 (germline): SGHTA, FQGTGA. The CDR3 consists of 14 residues. V lost 4 bases and J 0 bases, leaving 8 bases between the germline ends. CDR3 sequence (DNA): TGTGCCAGCAGCTCAGGCGAGAGCACAGATACGCAGTATTTT. This encodes CASSSGESTDTQYF.

This chain joins TRBV20-1 and TRBJ1-5; TRBD1 is a possible D gene (5 bases). V lost 5 bases and J lost 0, with 20 bases in between. CDR3 length: 17 residues. Germline lookup yields CDR1 DFQATT and CDR2 SNEGSKA (reference sequence). The CDR3 DNA follows: TGCAGTGCTCCTCCTGCCGGGACCGGGTATAGCAATCAGCCCCAGCATTTT. As protein: CSAPPAGTGYSNQPQHF.

V is TRBV20-1 and J is TRBJ1-5, with 11 bases aligning to TRBD1. This CDR3 spans 14 amino acids. J lost 6 bases, V lost 1 base, and 2 bases had no gene match. Per the germline V gene, CDR1 is DFQATT and CDR2 is SNEGSKA (reference sequence). This CDR3 is CSARGTGGSQPQHF. The CDR3 DNA is TGCAGTGCTAGAGGGACAGGGGGCAGTCAGCCCCAGCATTTT.

There are many counts of this clonotype. This chain joins TRBV19 and TRBJ1-5; 9 positions agree with TRBD1. The CDR3 loop spans 14 amino acids. The V segment lost 7 bases and the J segment 7 bases; nucleotides outside the gene matches: 8. Germline-derived CDR1 and CDR2 are LNHDA and SQIVND (reference sequence). In DNA form, the CDR3 reads TGTGCCAGTACAAGGACAGGGGAAGTCCAGCCCCAGCATTTT. Protein: CASTRTGEVQPQHF. The entire variable domain, with the rest obtained from reference TRBV19 and TRBJ1-5, is as follows: DGGITQSPKYLFRKEGQNVTLSCEQNLNHDAMYWYRQDPGQGLRLIYYSQIVNDFQKGDIAEGYSVSREKKESFPLTVTSAQKNPTAFYLCASTRTGEVQPQHFGDGTRLSIL.

The V call is TRBV28, the J call TRBJ2-7; no clear D gene. The CDR3 is 15 residues long. V was pared by 0 bases and J by 3 bases, with 12 bases between. Germline assignment: CDR1 MDHEN and CDR2 SYDVKM. DNA for the CDR3: TGTGCCAGCAGTTTATGGACTCCGCAGCTCTACGAGCAGTACTTC. It translates to CASSLWTPQLYEQYF.

This clonotype was recorded many times. The chain carries TRBV9 and TRBJ2-2; tentatively, D is TRBD1 (5 bases). The CDR3 runs to 14 residues. Germline CDR1 reads SGDLS; CDR2 reads YYNGEE. V lost 0 bases to trimming and J lost 5 bases, with 8 bases between them. The DNA for the CDR3 is TGTGCCAGCAGCGTAGTTCAGGGTACCGGGGAGCTGTTTTTT. Protein: CASSVVQGTGELFF.

This clonotype was counted a few times. The junction departs from germline at one end; a sequencing error may be responsible. The rearrangement uses TRBV10-3 and TRBJ2-7, with D unresolved. The CDR3 spans 14 residues. CDR1 is ENHRY, CDR2 SYGVKD, per germline. The CDR3 DNA reads TGTGCCAGCAGTTACTCGACCCAGACCTACGAGCAGTACTTC. Protein sequence: CASSYSTQTYEQYF.

There are a few counts of this clonotype. This rearrangement joins TRBV7-9 to TRBJ1-1; D might be TRBD1 (6 bases). CDR1 is SEHNR and CDR2 is FQNEAQ in the germline V gene (reference sequence). CDR3 length: 18 residues. Trimming stripped 5 bases from V and 0 bases from J, with 22 bases between. Written as DNA, the CDR3 is TGTGCCAGCAGCCTCCTCCGGGACATAATCTCAATGAACACTGAAGCTTTCTTT. Amino acids: CASSLLRDIISMNTEAFF.

The chain employs TRBV11-2 and TRBJ2-7, with 13 bases fitting TRBD2. The CDR3 spans 13 residues. Trimming took 5 bases from V and 12 from J; bases not matched to a gene: 7. CDR1 is SGHAT and CDR2 is FQNNGV in the germline V gene. This chain's CDR3 is CASSQSGTSGTYF. CDR3 nucleotides: TGTGCCAGCAGCCAAAGCGGGACTAGCGGGACGTACTTC.

This clonotype has more than one count but fewer than ten. The CDR3 is CASRDRAGEAFF. The CDR3 nucleotides are TGTGCCAGCAGAGACAGAGCAGGTGAAGCTTTCTTT. This chain links TRBV2 with TRBJ1-1; TRBD1 might be the D (5 bases). The CDR3 is 12 amino acids. Germline V gene data show CDR1 as SNHLY and CDR2 as FYNNEI. V was shortened by 6 bases and J by 7 bases, with 12 bases between the two germline ends.

This chain uses TRBV28 with TRBJ2-5; the match to TRBD2 covers 8 bases. V shed 2 bases and J 5 bases; nucleotides not matched to a gene: 10. This CDR3 comprises 16 residues. Germline assignment: CDR1 MDHEN and CDR2 SYDVKM. The CDR3 protein is CASSLKYGGRRETQYF. The CDR3 DNA follows: TGTGCCAGCAGTTTAAAATACGGCGGGAGGAGGGAGACCCAGTACTTC.

Concerning this clonotype itself: Since a much larger clone is just one base distant, this may be a read error. The rearrangement links TRBV11-2 to TRBJ1-2; D is unclear. This CDR3 region has 11 residues. Trimming removed 5 bases from V and 2 bases from J, with 3 bases in between. Germline V lookup: CDR1 SGHAT, CDR2 FQNNGV. The CDR3 loop reads CASSKNYGYTF. The CDR3 DNA follows: TGTGCCAGCAGCAAGAACTATGGCTACACCTTC. Together with reference TRBV11-2 and TRBJ1-2, the CDR3 gives the full variable domain: EAGVAQSPRYKIIEKRQSVAFWCNPISGHATLYWYQQILGQGPKLLIQFQNNGVVDDSQLPKDRFSAERLKGVDSTLKIQPAKLEDSAVYLCASSKNYGYTFGSGTRLTVV.

This rearrangement joins TRBV15 to TRBJ1-5; D ambiguous. The V gene lost 0 bases and the J gene lost 6 bases, with 9 bases spanning the gap. The CDR3 runs to 14 residues. Germline V gives CDR1 LNHNV, CDR2 YYDKDF (reference sequence). The CDR3 DNA sequence: TGTGCCACCAGCAGAGATAGGGCGGCTCAGCCCCAGCATTTT. This translates into CATSRDRAAQPQHF.

A remark on this clonotype: It may be a read error: a sequence one base away is much more abundant. CDR3 sequence: CSAISDERYF. The CDR3 DNA sequence: TGCAGTGCTATATCCGACGAGCGGTACTTC. The gene calls are TRBV20-1 and TRBJ2-7; D is undetermined. Germline loops: CDR1 DFQATT, CDR2 SNEGSKA (reference sequence). The CDR3 contains 10 residues.

The V and J genes are TRBV25-1 and TRBJ1-1; TRBD1 aligns across 7 bases. The CDR3 totals 16 residues. The germline V gene has CDR1 MGHDK and CDR2 SYGVNS. With V trimmed by 5 bases and J by 7 bases, 16 bases remained unmatched. CDR3 protein: CASSLVHPGTVDEAFF. DNA for the CDR3: TGTGCCAGCAGTCTCGTGCACCCCGGGACAGTTGATGAAGCTTTCTTT. Supplemented by reference TRBV25-1 and TRBJ1-1, the full variable domain reads EADIYQTPRYLVIGTGKKITLECSQTMGHDKMYWYQQDPGMELHLIHYSYGVNSTEKGDLSSESTVSRIRTEHFPLTLESARPSHTSQYLCASSLVHPGTVDEAFFGQGTRLTVV.